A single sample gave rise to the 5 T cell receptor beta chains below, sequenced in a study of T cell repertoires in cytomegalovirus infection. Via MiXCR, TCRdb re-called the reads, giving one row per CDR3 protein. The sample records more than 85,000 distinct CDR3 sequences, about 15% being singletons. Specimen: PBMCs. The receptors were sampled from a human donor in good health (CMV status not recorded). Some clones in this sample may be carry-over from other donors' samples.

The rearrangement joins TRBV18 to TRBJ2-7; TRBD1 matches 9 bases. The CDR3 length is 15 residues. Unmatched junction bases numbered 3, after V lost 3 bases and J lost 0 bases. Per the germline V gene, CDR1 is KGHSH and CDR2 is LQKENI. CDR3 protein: CASSPRQGGSYEQYF. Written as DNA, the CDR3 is TGTGCCAGCTCACCCCGACAGGGGGGCTCCTACGAGCAGTACTTC.

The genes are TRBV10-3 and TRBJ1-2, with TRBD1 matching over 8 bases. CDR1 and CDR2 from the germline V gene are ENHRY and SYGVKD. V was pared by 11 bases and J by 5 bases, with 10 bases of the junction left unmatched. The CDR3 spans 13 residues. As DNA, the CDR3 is TGTGCCTCGAGCCCGACAGGGGAATATGGCTACACCTTC. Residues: CASSPTGEYGYTF.

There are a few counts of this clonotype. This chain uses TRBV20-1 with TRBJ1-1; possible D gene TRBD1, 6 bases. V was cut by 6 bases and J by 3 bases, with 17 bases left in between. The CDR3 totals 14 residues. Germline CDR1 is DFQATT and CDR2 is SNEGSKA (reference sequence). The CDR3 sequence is CSAPQGGVDTEAFF. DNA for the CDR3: TGCAGTGCGCCCCAAGGGGGAGTGGACACTGAAGCTTTCTTT.

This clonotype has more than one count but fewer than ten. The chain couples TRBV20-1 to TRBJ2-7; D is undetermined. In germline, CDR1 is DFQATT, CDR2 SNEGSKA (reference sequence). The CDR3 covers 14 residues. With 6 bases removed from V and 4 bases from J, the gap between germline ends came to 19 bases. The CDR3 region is CSANGPNQGYEQYF. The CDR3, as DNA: TGCAGTGCAAACGGACCTAATCAAGGATACGAGCAGTACTTC.

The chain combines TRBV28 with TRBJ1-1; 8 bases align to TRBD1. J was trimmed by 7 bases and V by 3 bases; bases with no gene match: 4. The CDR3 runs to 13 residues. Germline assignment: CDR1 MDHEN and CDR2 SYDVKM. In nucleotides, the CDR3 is TGTGCCAGCAGTTTCCTGACAGGGGTTGAAGCTTTCTTT. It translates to CASSFLTGVEAFF.